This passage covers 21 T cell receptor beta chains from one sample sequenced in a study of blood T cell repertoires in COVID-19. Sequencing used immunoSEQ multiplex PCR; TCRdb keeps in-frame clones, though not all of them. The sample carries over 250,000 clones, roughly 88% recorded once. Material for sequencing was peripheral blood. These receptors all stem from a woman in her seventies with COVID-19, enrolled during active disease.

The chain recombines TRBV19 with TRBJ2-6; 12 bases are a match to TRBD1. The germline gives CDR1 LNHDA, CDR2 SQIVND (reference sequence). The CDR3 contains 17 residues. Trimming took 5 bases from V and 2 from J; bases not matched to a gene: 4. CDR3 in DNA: TGTGCCAGTAGTTTTGGGACAGGGGGCGCTGGGGCCAACGTCCTGACTTTC. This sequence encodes CASSFGTGGAGANVLTF.

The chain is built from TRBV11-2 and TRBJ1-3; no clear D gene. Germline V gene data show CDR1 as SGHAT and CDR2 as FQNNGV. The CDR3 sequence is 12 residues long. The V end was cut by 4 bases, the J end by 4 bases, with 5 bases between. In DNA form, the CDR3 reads TGTGCCAGCAGCTCCGGGGGAAACACCATATATTTT. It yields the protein CASSSGGNTIYF.

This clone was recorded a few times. The CDR3 loop reads CASSAGQVNTGELFF. In DNA form, the CDR3 reads TGTGCCAGTAGTGCTGGACAGGTTAACACCGGGGAGCTGTTTTTT. The rearrangement joins TRBV19 to TRBJ2-2; 7 positions agree with TRBD1. CDR3 length: 15 residues. V was pared by 5 bases and J by 2 bases, with 5 bases of the junction left unmatched. From germline, CDR1 is LNHDA and CDR2 SQIVND (reference sequence).

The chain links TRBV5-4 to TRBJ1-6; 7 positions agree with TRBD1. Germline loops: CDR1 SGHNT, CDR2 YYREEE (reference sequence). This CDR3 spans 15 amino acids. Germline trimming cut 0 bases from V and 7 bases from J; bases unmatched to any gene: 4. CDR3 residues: CASSLGRGTNSPLHF. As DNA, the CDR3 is TGTGCCAGCAGCTTGGGCAGGGGGACGAATTCACCCCTCCACTTT.

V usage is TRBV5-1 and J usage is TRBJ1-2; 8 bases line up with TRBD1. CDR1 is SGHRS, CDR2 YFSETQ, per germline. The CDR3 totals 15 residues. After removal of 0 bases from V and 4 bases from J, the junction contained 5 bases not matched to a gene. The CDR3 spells CASSLDRGALYGYTF. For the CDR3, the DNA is TGCGCCAGCAGCTTGGACAGGGGGGCCCTCTATGGCTACACCTTC.

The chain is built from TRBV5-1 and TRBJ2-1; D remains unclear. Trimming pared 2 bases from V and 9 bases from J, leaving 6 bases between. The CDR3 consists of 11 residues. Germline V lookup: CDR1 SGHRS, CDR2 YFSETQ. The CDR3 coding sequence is TGCGCCAGCAGCTTTCAGGTTGAGCAGTTCTTC. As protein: CASSFQVEQFF.

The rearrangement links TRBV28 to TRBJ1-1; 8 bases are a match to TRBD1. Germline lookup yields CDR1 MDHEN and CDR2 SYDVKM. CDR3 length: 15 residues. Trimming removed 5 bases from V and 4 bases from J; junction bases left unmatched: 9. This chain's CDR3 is CASSPRLTGVTEAFF. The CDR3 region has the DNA TGTGCCAGCAGTCCAAGATTGACAGGGGTCACTGAAGCTTTCTTT. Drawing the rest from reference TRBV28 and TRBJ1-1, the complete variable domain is DVKVTQSSRYLVKRTGEKVFLECVQDMDHENMFWYRQDPGLGLRLIYFSYDVKMKEKGDIPEGYSVSREKKERFSLILESASTNQTSMYLCASSPRLTGVTEAFFGQGTRLTVV.

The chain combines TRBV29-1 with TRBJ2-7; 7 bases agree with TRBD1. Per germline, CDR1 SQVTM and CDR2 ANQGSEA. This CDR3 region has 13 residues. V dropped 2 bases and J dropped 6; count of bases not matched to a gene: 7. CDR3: CSVELQGSAEQYF. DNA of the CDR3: TGCAGCGTTGAACTACAGGGGTCGGCCGAGCAGTACTTC.

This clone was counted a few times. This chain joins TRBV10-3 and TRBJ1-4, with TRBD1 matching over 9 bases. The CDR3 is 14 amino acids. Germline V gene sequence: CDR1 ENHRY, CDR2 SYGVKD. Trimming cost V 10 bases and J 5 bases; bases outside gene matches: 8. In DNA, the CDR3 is TGTGCCACCCATTCACAGGGGGCGAATGAAAAACTGTTTTTT. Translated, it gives CATHSQGANEKLFF.

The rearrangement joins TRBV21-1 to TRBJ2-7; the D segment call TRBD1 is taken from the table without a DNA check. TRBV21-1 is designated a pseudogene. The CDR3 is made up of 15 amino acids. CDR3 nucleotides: TGTGCCAGCAGTCGAGGGGCAGGGGGGCCGAGCGAGCAGTACTTC. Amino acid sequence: CASSRGAGGPSEQYF.

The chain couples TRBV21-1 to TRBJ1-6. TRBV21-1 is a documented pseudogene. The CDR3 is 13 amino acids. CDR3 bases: TGTGCCAGCAGCGAAAAAGGAGGGGCACCCCTCCACTTT. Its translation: CASSEKGGAPLHF.

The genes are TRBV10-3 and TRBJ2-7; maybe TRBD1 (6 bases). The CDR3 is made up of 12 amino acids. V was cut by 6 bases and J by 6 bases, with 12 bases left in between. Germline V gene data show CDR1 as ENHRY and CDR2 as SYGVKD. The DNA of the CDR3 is TGTGCCATCAGCCCCGTAGGGGGCGAGCAGTACTTC. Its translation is CAISPVGGEQYF.

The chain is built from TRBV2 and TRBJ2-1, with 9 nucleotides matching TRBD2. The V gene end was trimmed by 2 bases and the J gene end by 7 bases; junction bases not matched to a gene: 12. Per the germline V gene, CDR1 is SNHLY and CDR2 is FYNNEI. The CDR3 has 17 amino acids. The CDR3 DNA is TGTGCCAGCAGTGAACTGTTGCGGGAGGGCCATCTTAATGAGCAGTTCTTC. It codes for CASSELLREGHLNEQFF.

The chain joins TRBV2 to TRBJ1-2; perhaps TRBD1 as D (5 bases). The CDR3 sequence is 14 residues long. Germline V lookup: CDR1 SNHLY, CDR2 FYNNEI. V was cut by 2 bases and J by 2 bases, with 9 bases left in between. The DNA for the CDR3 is TGTGCCAGCAGTGAACGGCGGACAAACTATGGCTACACCTTC. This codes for CASSERRTNYGYTF.

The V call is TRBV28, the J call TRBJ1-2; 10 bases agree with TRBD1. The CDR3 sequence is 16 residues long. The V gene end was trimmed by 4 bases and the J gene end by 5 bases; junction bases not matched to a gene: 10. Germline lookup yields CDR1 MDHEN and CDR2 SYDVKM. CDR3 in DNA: TGTGCCAGCAGTTCCGTAATTGGACAGGGGGAGTATGGCTACACCTTC. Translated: CASSSVIGQGEYGYTF.

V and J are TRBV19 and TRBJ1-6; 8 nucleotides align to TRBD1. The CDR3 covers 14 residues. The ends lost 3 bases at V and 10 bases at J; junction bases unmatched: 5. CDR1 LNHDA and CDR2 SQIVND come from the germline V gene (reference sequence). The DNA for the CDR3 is TGTGCCAGTAGTATGACAGGGGCAGGCTCACCCCTCCACTTT. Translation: CASSMTGAGSPLHF.

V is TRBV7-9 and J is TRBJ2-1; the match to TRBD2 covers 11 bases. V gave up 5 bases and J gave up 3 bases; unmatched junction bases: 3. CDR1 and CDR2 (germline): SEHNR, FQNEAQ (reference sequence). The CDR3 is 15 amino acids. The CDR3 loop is CASSTGLADYNEQFF. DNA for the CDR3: TGTGCCAGCAGCACGGGACTAGCGGACTACAATGAGCAGTTCTTC.

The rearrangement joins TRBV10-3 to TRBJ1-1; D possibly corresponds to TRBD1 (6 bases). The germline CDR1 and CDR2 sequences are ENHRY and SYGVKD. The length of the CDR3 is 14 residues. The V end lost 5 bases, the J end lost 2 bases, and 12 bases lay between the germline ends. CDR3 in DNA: TGTGCCATCAGTCTCCCGGGACAAAACACTGAAGCTTTCTTT. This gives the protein CAISLPGQNTEAFF.

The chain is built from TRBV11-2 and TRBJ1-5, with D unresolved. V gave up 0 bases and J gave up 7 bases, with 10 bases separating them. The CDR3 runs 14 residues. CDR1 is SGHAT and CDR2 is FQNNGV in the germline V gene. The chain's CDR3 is CASSLDGLGQPQHF. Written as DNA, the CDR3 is TGTGCCAGCAGCTTAGATGGCCTTGGCCAGCCCCAGCATTTT.

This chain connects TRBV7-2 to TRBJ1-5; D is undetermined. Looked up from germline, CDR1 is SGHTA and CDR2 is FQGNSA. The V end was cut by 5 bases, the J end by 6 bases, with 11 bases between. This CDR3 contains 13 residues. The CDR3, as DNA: TGTGCCAGCAGCGCGGGGTCGGGTCAGCCCCAGCATTTT. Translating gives CASSAGSGQPQHF.

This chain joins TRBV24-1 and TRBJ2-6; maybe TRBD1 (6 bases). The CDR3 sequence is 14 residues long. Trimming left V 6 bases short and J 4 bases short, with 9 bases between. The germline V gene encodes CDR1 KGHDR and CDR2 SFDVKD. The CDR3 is CATSKGTGANVLTF. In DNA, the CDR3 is TGTGCCACCAGTAAGGGGACAGGGGCCAACGTCCTGACTTTC.